This T cell receptor beta chain is from a study of blood T cell repertoires in COVID-19. Study-wide context: Whether acute or convalescent, the COVID-19 samples came from the United States, Italy and Spain.

TCRdb's copy holds only in-frame clones and misses some; the assay was immunoSEQ multiplex PCR. The profile shows fewer than 350,000 clones, nearly 90% of them singletons. Sequenced input: PBMCs or T cells enriched from blood (not recorded which). This TCR came from a woman younger than 30 with acute COVID-19.

In DNA form, the CDR3 reads TGTGCCAGCAGTTACGGGCCGTCAAAGGTGGGGGCCGAGCAGTACTTC. This sequence encodes CASSYGPSKVGAEQYF. The chain links TRBV6-5 to TRBJ2-7, with a possible D match to TRBD1 (6 bases). Germline CDR1 reads MNHEY; CDR2 reads SVGAGI. The CDR3 has 16 residues. V lost 2 bases, J lost 6 bases, and 20 bases lay in between.